The sequence of this T cell receptor (beta chain) was determined in a study of blood T cell repertoires in COVID-19. As for the study in general: The samples span acute and convalescent COVID-19 from the United States, Italy and Spain. PBMCs, B-cell-depleted T cells, or T cells provided the cDNA or gDNA that made up the material.

Authors' methods: Researchers report that nucleated cell counts were estimated from reference gene primer amplification. Profiling relied on immunoSEQ multiplex PCR, and the TCRdb table lists in-frame clones only, not all of them. V and J calls plus clone size are reproduced from that table; the DNA served to infer D and trimming. The sample carries hundreds of thousands of clones, 88% recorded once. This TCR was sampled from a woman in her forties or fifties with active or convalescent COVID-19. Sequenced: peripheral blood.

This chain's CDR3 is CASSSTSGSPGELFF. CDR3 DNA: TGTGCCAGCAGCTCGACTAGCGGGAGTCCCGGGGAGCTGTTTTTT. The chain is built from TRBV7-3 and TRBJ2-2, with 12 bases identical to TRBD2. The germline gives CDR1 SGHTA, CDR2 FQGTGA. Germline trimming cut 4 bases from V and 6 bases from J; bases unmatched to any gene: 3. The CDR3 extends over 15 amino acids.